This T cell receptor beta chain was recorded in a study of cytomegalovirus exposure and HLA in healthy donors. CDR3 size: 14 residues. CDR1 is SGHRS and CDR2 is YFSETQ in the germline V gene. V was clipped by 6 bases and J by 8 bases; unmatched bases: 10. This clone showed up just a few times. The PCR was carried out with 60 Vbeta primers and 13 Jbeta primers. Assay: immunoSEQ multiplex PCR; the TCRdb copy retains only in-frame clones and omits some. Of 93,000 or so clones in the sample, around 79% were seen once. The sequence was collected from a man aged 45-65 years in good health and CMV-seropositive. What was sequenced was PBMCs. J is TRBJ1-4 and V is TRBV5-1, with 7 bases fitting TRBD1. CDR3 in amino acids: CASKRDSPVEKLFF. The CDR3 DNA reads as TGCGCCAGCAAACGGGACAGTCCCGTGGAAAAACTGTTTTTT.